This T cell receptor beta chain was captured in a study of T cell responses to AZD1222 COVID-19 vaccine. Findings of the study overall: Only after the peak T cell response were repertoires sampled. Regions 160-218 and 743-854 dominated among vaccine-associated CD4 TCRs spanning spike. The donors showed a predominance of white British ancestry and of females, with possible underestimation of clonal diversity.

The CDR3 length is 13 residues. Germline loops: CDR1 SGHAT, CDR2 FQNNGV. V was cut by 3 bases and J by 3 bases, with 9 bases left in between. The protocol was immunoSEQ multiplex PCR, while the TCRdb copy is restricted to in-frame clones and leaves out a portion. The profile covers more than 70,000 clones, with about 85% appearing a single time and around 1.3% taken by the ten largest. For this clone: Its antigen is still unknown.

The sample in question was peripheral blood, obtained 28 days after the second AZD1222 dose. The receptor was derived from an adult who received the AZD1222 COVID-19 vaccine. V usage is TRBV11-2 and J usage is TRBJ2-7; D is unclear. The DNA for the CDR3 is TGTGCCAGCAGCTTCGATATGGGCTACGAGCAGTACTTC. Amino acids: CASSFDMGYEQYF.